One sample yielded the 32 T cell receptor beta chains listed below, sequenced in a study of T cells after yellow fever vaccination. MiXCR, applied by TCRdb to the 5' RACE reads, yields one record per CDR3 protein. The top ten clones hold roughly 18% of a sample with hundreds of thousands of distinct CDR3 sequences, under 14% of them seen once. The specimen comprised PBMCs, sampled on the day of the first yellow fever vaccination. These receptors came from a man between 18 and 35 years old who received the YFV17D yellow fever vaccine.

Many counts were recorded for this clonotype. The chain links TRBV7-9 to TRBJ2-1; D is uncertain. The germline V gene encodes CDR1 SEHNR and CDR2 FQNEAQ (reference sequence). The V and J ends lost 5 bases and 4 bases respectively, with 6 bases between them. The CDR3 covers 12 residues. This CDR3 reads CASSRRYNEQFF. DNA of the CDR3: TGTGCCAGCAGCCGGCGATACAATGAGCAGTTCTTC.

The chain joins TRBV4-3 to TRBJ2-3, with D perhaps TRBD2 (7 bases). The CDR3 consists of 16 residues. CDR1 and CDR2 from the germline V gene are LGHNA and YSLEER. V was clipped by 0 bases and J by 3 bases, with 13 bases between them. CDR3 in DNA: TGCGCCAGCAGCCAAGATCGTGGGGGGGCAACAGATACGCAGTATTTT. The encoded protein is CASSQDRGGATDTQYF.

CDR3 bases: TGTGCCAGCACCTCCGTGCTTATTGTGGGACAACCCACTGAAGCTTTCTTT. Its translation is CASTSVLIVGQPTEAFF. J is TRBJ1-1 and V is TRBV27, with D perhaps matching TRBD1 (6 bases). The germline V and J ends were trimmed by 7 bases and 4 bases, with 25 bases remaining between them. The germline V gene encodes CDR1 MNHEY and CDR2 SMNVEV (reference sequence). The CDR3 totals 17 residues.

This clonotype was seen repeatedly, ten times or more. In nucleotides, the CDR3 is TGTGCCAGCAGTGAAGCGGGGGAGACCCAGTACTTC. This sequence encodes CASSEAGETQYF. V usage is TRBV25-1 and J usage is TRBJ2-5, with D maybe TRBD2 (6 bases). The germline CDR1 and CDR2 sequences are MGHDK and SYGVNS. The V end was cut by 2 bases, the J end by 5 bases, with 6 bases between. The CDR3 is 12 amino acids.

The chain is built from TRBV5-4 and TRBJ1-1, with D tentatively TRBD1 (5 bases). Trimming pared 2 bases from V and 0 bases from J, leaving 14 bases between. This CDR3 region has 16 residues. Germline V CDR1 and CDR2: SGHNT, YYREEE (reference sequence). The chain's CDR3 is CASSLQHRGMNTEAFF. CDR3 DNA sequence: TGTGCCAGCAGCTTACAACACCGGGGGATGAACACTGAAGCTTTCTTT.

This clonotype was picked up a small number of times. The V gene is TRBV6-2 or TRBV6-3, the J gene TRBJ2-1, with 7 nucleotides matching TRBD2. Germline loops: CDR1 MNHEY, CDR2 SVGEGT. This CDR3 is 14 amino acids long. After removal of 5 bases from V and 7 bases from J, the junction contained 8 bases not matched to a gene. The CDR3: CASSDLPGGNEQFF. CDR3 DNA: TGTGCCAGCAGTGACCTCCCCGGGGGGAATGAGCAGTTCTTC.

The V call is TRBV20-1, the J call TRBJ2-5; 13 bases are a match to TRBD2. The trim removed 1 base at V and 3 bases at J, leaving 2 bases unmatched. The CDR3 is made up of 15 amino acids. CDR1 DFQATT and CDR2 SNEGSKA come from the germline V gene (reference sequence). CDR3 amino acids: CSARGTSGGEETQYF. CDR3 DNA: TGCAGTGCTAGAGGGACTAGCGGGGGCGAAGAGACCCAGTACTTC.

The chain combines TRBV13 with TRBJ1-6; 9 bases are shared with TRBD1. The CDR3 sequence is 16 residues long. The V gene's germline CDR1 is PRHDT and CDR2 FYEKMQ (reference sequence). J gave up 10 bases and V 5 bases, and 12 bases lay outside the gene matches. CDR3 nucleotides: TGTGCCAGCAGCGACAGGGGGGCGGCCCTGGGATCACCCCTCCACTTT. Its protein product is CASSDRGAALGSPLHF.

The CDR3 DNA sequence: TGTGCCAGCAGCTTAGGCCCCCGACCCACTGAAGCTTTCTTT. Its protein is CASSLGPRPTEAFF. The genes are TRBV11-2 and TRBJ1-1; D is ambiguous. Germline loops: CDR1 SGHAT, CDR2 FQNNGV. This CDR3 contains 14 residues. V was trimmed by 1 base and J by 4 bases, leaving 10 bases between them.

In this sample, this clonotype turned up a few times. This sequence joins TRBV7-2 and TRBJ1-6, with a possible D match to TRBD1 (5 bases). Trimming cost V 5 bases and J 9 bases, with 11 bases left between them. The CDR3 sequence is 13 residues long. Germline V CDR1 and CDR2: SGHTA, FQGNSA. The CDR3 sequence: CASSGVGVSPLHF. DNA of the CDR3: TGTGCCAGCAGCGGGGTGGGGGTTTCACCCCTCCACTTT.

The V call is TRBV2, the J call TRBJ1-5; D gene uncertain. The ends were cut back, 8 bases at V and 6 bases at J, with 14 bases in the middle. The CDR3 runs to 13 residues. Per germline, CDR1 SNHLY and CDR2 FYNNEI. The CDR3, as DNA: TGTGCCAGCTCTTCGGGTCCTCCTCAGCCCCAGCATTTT. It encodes CASSSGPPQPQHF.

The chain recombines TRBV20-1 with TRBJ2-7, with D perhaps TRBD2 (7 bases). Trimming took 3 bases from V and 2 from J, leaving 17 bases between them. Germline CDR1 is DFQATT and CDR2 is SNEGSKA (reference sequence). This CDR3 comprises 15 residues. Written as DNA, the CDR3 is TGCAGTGCTAGGGGGGGGGCTAGCGACCCCTACGAGCAGTACTTC. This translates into CSARGGASDPYEQYF.

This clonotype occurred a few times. This CDR3 reads CSARGLAVPDTQYF. The CDR3 coding sequence is TGCAGTGCTAGAGGACTAGCGGTCCCAGATACGCAGTATTTT. The V gene is TRBV20-1, the J gene TRBJ2-3, with 9 positions matching TRBD2. Germline V gives CDR1 DFQATT, CDR2 SNEGSKA (reference sequence). There are 14 residues in the CDR3. V shed 1 base, J shed 4 bases, and the junction held 3 bases outside the gene matches.

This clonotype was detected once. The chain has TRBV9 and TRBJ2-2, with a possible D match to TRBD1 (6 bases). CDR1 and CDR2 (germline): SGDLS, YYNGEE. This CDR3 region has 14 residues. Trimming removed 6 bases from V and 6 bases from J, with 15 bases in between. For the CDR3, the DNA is TGTGCCAGCAACCCCACAGGGCTACCCGGGGAGCTGTTTTTT. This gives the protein CASNPTGLPGELFF. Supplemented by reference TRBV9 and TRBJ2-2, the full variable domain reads DSGVTQTPKHLITATGQRVTLRCSPRSGDLSVYWYQQSLDQGLQFLIQYYNGEERAKGNILERFSAQQFPDLHSELNLSSLELGDSALYFCASNPTGLPGELFFGEGSRLTVL.

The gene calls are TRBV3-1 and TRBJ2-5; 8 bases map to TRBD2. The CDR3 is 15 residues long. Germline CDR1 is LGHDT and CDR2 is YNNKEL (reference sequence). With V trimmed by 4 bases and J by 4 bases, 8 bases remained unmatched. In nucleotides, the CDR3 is TGTGCCAGCAGCCGTAGCGGGGTGGCGGGAGAGACCCAGTACTTC. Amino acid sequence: CASSRSGVAGETQYF.

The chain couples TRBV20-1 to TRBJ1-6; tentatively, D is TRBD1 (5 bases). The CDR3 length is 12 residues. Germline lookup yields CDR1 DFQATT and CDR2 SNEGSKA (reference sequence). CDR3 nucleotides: TGCACTACAGGCTCCTATAATTCACCCCTCCACTTT. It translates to CTTGSYNSPLHF.

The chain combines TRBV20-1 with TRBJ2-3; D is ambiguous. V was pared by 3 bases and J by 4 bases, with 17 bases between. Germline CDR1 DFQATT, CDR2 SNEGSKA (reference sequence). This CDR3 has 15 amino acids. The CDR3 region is CSAREPNGLPDTQYF. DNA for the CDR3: TGCAGTGCTAGGGAACCTAATGGCTTACCAGATACGCAGTATTTT.

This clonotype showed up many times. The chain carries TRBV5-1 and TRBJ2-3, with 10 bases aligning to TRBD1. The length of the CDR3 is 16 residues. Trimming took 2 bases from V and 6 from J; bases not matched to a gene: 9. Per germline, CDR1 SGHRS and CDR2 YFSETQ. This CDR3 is CASSFDPGTGADTQYF. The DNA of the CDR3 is TGCGCCAGCAGCTTCGATCCCGGGACAGGGGCGGATACGCAGTATTTT.

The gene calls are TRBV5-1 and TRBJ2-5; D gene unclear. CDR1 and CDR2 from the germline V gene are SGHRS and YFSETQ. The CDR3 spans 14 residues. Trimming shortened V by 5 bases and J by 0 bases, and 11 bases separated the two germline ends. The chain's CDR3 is CASSYTVYQETQYF. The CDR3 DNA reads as TGCGCCAGCAGTTACACCGTATACCAAGAGACCCAGTACTTC.

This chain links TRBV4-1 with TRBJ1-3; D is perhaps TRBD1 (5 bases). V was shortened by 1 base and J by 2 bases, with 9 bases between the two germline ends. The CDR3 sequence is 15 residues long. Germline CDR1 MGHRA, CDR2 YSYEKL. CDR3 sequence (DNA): TGCGCCAGCAGCCAAGTACCCAGGGCTGGAAACACCATATATTTT. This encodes CASSQVPRAGNTIYF.

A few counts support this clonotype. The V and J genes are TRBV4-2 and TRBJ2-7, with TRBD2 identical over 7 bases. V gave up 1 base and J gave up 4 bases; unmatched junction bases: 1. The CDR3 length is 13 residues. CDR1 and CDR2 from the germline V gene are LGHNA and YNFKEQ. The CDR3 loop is CASSQGAGYEQYV. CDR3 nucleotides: TGTGCCAGCAGCCAAGGAGCGGGATACGAGCAGTACGTC.

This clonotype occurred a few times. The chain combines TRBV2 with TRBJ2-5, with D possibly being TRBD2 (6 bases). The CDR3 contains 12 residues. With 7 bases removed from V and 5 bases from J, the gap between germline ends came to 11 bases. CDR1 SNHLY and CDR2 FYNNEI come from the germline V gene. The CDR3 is CASIGAGETQYF. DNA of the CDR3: TGTGCCAGCATAGGGGCGGGGGAGACCCAGTACTTC.

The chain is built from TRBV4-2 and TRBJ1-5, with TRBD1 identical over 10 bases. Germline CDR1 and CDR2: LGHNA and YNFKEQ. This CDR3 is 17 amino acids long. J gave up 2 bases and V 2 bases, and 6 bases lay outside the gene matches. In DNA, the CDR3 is TGTGCCAGCAGCCAAATCTCAGGGACAGGGGGCAATCAGCCCCAGCATTTT. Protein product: CASSQISGTGGNQPQHF.

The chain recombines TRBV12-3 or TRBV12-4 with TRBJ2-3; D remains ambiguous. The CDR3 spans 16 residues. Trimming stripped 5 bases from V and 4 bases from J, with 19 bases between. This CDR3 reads CASSTMAGSSADTQYF. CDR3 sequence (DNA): TGTGCCAGCAGTACGATGGCAGGTTCCTCGGCAGATACGCAGTATTTT.

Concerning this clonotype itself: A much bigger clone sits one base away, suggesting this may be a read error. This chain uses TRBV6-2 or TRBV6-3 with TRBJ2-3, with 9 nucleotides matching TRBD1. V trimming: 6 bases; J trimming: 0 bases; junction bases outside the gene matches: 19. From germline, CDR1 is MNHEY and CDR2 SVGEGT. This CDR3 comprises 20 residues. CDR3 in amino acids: CASRYAQGASPVESTDTQYF. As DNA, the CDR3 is TGTGCCAGCAGATACGCACAGGGGGCCTCCCCAGTGGAGAGCACAGATACGCAGTATTTT.

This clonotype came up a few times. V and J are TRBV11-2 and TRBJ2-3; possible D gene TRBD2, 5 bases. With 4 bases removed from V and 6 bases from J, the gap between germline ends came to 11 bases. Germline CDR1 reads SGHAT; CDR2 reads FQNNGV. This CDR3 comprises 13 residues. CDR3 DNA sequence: TGTGCCAGCAGCTGGACTCCACCGGATACGCAGTATTTT. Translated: CASSWTPPDTQYF. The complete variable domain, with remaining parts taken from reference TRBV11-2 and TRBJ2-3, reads EAGVAQSPRYKIIEKRQSVAFWCNPISGHATLYWYQQILGQGPKLLIQFQNNGVVDDSQLPKDRFSAERLKGVDSTLKIQPAKLEDSAVYLCASSWTPPDTQYFGPGTRLTVL.

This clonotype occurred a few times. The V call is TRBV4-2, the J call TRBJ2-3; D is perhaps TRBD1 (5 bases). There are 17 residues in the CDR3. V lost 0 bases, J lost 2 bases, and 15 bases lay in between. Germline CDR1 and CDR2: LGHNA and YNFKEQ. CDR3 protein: CASSQDSGRATTDTQYF. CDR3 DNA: TGTGCCAGCAGCCAAGATTCGGGCAGGGCAACCACAGATACGCAGTATTTT.

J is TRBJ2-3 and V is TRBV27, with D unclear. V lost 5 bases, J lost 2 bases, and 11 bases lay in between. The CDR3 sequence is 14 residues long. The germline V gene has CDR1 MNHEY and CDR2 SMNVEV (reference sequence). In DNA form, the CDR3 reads TGTGCCAGCAGTCAGAGACCCAACACAGATACGCAGTATTTT. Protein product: CASSQRPNTDTQYF.

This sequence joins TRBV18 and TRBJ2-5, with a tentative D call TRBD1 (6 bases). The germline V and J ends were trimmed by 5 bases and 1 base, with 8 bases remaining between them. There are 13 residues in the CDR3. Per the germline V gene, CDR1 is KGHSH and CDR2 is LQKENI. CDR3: CASSGQLQETQYF. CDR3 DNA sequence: TGTGCCAGCTCAGGACAGCTCCAAGAGACCCAGTACTTC.

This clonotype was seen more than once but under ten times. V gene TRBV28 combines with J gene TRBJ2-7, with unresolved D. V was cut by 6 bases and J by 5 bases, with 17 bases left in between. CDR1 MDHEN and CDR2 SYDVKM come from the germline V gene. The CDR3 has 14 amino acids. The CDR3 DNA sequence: TGTGCCAGCAGCCTCCCGGGTAGGCAGAACGAGCAGTACGTC. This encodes CASSLPGRQNEQYV.

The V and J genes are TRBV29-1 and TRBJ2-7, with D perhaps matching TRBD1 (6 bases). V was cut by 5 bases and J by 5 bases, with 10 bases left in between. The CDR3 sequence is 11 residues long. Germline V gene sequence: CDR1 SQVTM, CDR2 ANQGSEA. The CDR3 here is CSVSQGHEQYF. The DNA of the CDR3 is TGCAGCGTTTCACAGGGACACGAGCAGTACTTC.

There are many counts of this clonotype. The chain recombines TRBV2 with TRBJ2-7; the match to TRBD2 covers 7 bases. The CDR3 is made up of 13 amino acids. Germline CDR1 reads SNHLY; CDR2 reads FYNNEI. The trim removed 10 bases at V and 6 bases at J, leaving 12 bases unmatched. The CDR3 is CATVWVGGSEQYF. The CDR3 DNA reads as TGTGCCACCGTTTGGGTCGGGGGGAGCGAGCAGTACTTC. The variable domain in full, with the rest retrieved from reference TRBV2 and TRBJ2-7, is EPEVTQTPSHQVTQMGQEVILRCVPISNHLYFYWYRQILGQKVEFLVSFYNNEISEKSEIFDDQFSVERPDGSNFTLKIRSTKLEDSAMYFCATVWVGGSEQYFGPGTRLTVT.